This T cell receptor beta chain was obtained from a study of cytomegalovirus exposure and HLA in healthy donors (TCRdb year 2017). Study-wide context: A later analysis indicated that the 120 validation repertoires were generated on the platform also employed for the approximately 700 repertoires of the first cohort. In addition to the first cohort of 666 subjects, a separate validation cohort of 130 or so different subjects was used. To predict cytomegalovirus infection status, the study combined high-throughput TCR immunosequencing, statistical association of individual TCRs with disease status, and machine learning. The aim of the study was to test whether cataloging public T cell receptors could identify signatures of past pathogen exposure.

The donors were included in the validation cohort of over a hundred subjects, a group kept apart from the approximately 690-subject first cohort. The library came from the immunoSEQ multiplex PCR assay. Under the source paper's analysis protocol: A statistical classification framework was developed to diagnose cytomegalovirus status using the catalog of TCR beta chain sequences. TCRdb retrieved this table from immuneACCESS and kept in-frame rearrangements only. Not all clones are present; in checked studies, unresolved V genes account for under half, and no reason is known for the remainder. That table gives V, J and clone size, and the DNA gave D and trimming. This sample lists roughly 130,000 clones; roughly 90% were detected once. 1.4% to 1.5% of the sample lies in the top ten. The CDR3, from cysteine to phenylalanine, totals 13 residues. The only DNA kept is the CDR3, 39 bases in frame from the first base. Compared with germline, V lacks 6 bases and J lacks 3 bases; bases without a gene match: 2. CDR1 and CDR2 were assigned from the germline V gene (reference sequence) as MNHNY and SVGAGI.

The investigation overall reported the following: A later analysis found that TCRs clustered in the first cohort also tended to co-occur in the 130 or so validation repertoires, with approximately 95% of cluster scores above 0. The validation cohort had no HLA typing available for a later analysis, so co-occurrence within that cohort was assessed over all 120 or so repertoires. A few of the identified cytomegalovirus-associated TCR beta chains were confirmed in vitro to be specific for cytomegalovirus antigens. According to the authors, the approach could potentially be generalized to other disease states and immunological phenotypes. While some public TCRs were present in many individuals, most TCR sequences turned up only very rarely across donors. The classifier was reported to diagnose cytomegalovirus status with high specificity and sensitivity in both the original cohort and the validation cohort. A total of some 180 TCR beta chains were listed by the study as associated with cytomegalovirus.

This clone occurred a few times. Its target antigen remains unknown. The record has no base qualities; no much larger clone is one base away. The receptor chain draws on TRBV6-6 and TRBJ1-2, with 9 bases matching TRBD1. Sequenced: PBMCs. The source is a man aged 30 to 39 in good health and CMV-seronegative. The DNA reads TGTGCCAGCAGCCGACAGGGGGACTATGGCTACACCTTC. This gives the protein CASSRQGDYGYTF.